The 25 T cell receptor beta chains reported below all come from one sample, sequenced in a study of T cells expressing NK-cell markers. TCRdb reanalyzed the 5' RACE reads, giving one entry per CDR3 protein sequence and no DNA. Listed are about 140,000 distinct CDR3 sequences; 9% to 15% falls within the top ten. Sample: blood T cells: a sorted CD56 or NKG2C T cell subset, CD4+ or CD8+ T cells, or bulk PBMC T cells (not recorded which). Every receptor here comes from a man aged 18 to 30 in good health.

The V call is TRBV6-5, the J call TRBJ2-5; TCRdb proposes TRBD2, but this gene call is untestable without DNA. CDR3 length: 14 residues. The V gene's germline CDR1 is MNHEY and CDR2 SVGAGI. The CDR3 reads CASSSGLAEETQYF.

The chain has TRBV7-4 and TRBJ2-5; with no DNA, the TCRdb D assignment of TRBD1 cannot be verified. Germline V gives CDR1 SGHVT, CDR2 SQSDAQ. This CDR3 comprises 19 residues. CDR3 sequence: CASSYNPSPGTGGAETQYF.

The CDR3 loop reads CAWSVGTVSNHPQHF. The rearrangement joins TRBV30 to TRBJ1-5; there is no DNA to check the TCRdb D call of TRBD1. The CDR3 is 15 amino acids. Germline loops: CDR1 GTSNPN, CDR2 SVGIG (reference sequence).

The gene calls are TRBV5-1 and TRBJ2-1; as DNA is missing, the TRBD2 call by TCRdb cannot be tested. Germline CDR1 is SGHRS and CDR2 is YFSETQ. This CDR3 is 16 amino acids long. The CDR3: CASSTGLAGSGNEQFF. Together with reference TRBV5-1 and TRBJ2-1, the CDR3 gives the full variable domain: KAGVTQTPRYLIKTRGQQVTLSCSPISGHRSVSWYQQTPGQGLQFLFEYFSETQRNKGNFPGRFSGRQFSNSRSEMNVSTLELGDSALYLCASSTGLAGSGNEQFFGPGTRLTVL.

The CDR3 sequence: CATSDSTNRLYNEQFF. This chain connects TRBV24-1 to TRBJ2-1; TCRdb reports TRBD1, a call that lacks DNA to check it against. CDR3 length: 16 amino acids. The germline V gene encodes CDR1 KGHDR and CDR2 SFDVKD.

This CDR3 is CASMWSMNTEAFF. J is TRBJ1-1 and V is TRBV7-6. Germline V gene sequence: CDR1 SGHVS, CDR2 FNYEAQ. This CDR3 is 13 amino acids long.

This chain links TRBV6-5 with TRBJ2-2; the TCRdb call, TRBD1, lacks DNA for checking. Germline values: CDR1 MNHEY, CDR2 SVGAGI. This CDR3 region has 19 residues. CDR3 in amino acids: CASSYSTERQGAGTGELFF.

The chain is built from TRBV7-6 and TRBJ2-7; the TCRdb D gene call, TRBD1, has no DNA to confirm it. The CDR3 is 13 amino acids. Per germline, CDR1 SGHVS and CDR2 FNYEAQ. The CDR3 reads CASSARDPYEQYF.

V usage is TRBV19 and J usage is TRBJ2-1; TCRdb reports TRBD2, a call that lacks DNA to check it against. Germline CDR1 and CDR2: LNHDA and SQIVND (reference sequence). The CDR3 is made up of 11 amino acids. This chain's CDR3 is CASRGAHEQFF.

This chain's CDR3 is CASSFTGGKDEAFF. The rearrangement uses TRBV12-3 or TRBV12-4 and TRBJ1-1; checking the TCRdb D call of TRBD1 is not possible without DNA. The CDR3 loop spans 14 amino acids.

CDR3 residues: CASSPLLGKKFF. The chain uses TRBV5-1 and TRBJ2-1. The CDR3 has 12 amino acids. CDR1 and CDR2 from the germline V gene are SGHRS and YFSETQ. Filled out from reference TRBV5-1 and TRBJ2-1, the complete variable domain reads KAGVTQTPRYLIKTRGQQVTLSCSPISGHRSVSWYQQTPGQGLQFLFEYFSETQRNKGNFPGRFSGRQFSNSRSEMNVSTLELGDSALYLCASSPLLGKKFFGPGTRLTVL.

V and J are TRBV6-2 or TRBV6-3 and TRBJ2-5; TCRdb indicates TRBD1, and absent DNA this call remains unverified. The germline V gene encodes CDR1 MNHEY and CDR2 SVGEGT. This CDR3 spans 13 amino acids. CDR3 in amino acids: CAGRQGGQETQYF.

J is TRBJ1-2 and V is TRBV7-6; TCRdb returns TRBD1, unconfirmable since there is no DNA. CDR1 and CDR2 (germline): SGHVS, FNYEAQ. CDR3 length: 15 amino acids. The chain's CDR3 is CASSPEAGDYYGYTF.

J is TRBJ2-7 and V is TRBV11-1; TCRdb gives TRBD2 as the D gene, but with no DNA this cannot be confirmed. Germline CDR1 SGHAT, CDR2 FQDESV (reference sequence). The CDR3 has 18 residues. The CDR3 loop reads CASSLSTGLAGSSYEQYF. Together with reference TRBV11-1 and TRBJ2-7, the CDR3 gives the full variable domain: EAEVAQSPRYKITEKSQAVAFWCDPISGHATLYWYRQILGQGPELLVQFQDESVVDDSQLPKDRFSAERLKGVDSTLKIQPAELGDSAMYLCASSLSTGLAGSSYEQYFGPGTRLTVT.

The J gene is TRBJ2-3, the V gene TRBV9; checking the TCRdb D call of TRBD1 is not possible without DNA. CDR1 and CDR2 from the germline V gene are SGDLS and YYNGEE. CDR3 size: 13 residues. This CDR3 reads CASSVRDADTQYF.

The chain combines TRBV6-1 with TRBJ2-3; TCRdb's D gene call, TRBD2, goes unchecked for lack of DNA. The CDR3 length is 14 residues. Germline V gives CDR1 MNHNS, CDR2 SASEGT. CDR3 sequence reads: CASNTGGRPDTQYF.

This rearrangement joins TRBV3-1 to TRBJ1-3. CDR3 length: 13 residues. Germline V gene lookup returns CDR1 LGHDT and CDR2 YNNKEL (reference sequence). CDR3 sequence: CASSQASQRTIYF.

J is TRBJ1-1 and V is TRBV27. This CDR3 is built from 15 residues. Per germline, CDR1 MNHEY and CDR2 SMNVEV (reference sequence). The CDR3 loop reads CASSLSSGRLAEAFF.

The chain joins TRBV7-9 to TRBJ2-7. Germline V lookup: CDR1 SEHNR, CDR2 FQNEAQ (reference sequence). This CDR3 is 13 amino acids long. The CDR3 is CASSWADPREQYF.

The J gene is TRBJ2-3, the V gene TRBV7-6; TCRdb picks TRBD2, but there is no DNA to check that call. Germline CDR1 is SGHVS and CDR2 is FNYEAQ. The CDR3 length is 18 residues. CDR3: CASSSPGGTSGSTDTQYF.

J is TRBJ1-4 and V is TRBV12-3 or TRBV12-4; TCRdb proposes TRBD1, but this gene call is untestable without DNA. The CDR3 is 15 residues long. CDR3 region: CASSGRDSPNEKLFF.

The rearrangement uses TRBV12-3 or TRBV12-4 and TRBJ2-7; there is no DNA to check the TCRdb D call of TRBD2. The CDR3 is 14 amino acids. The CDR3 loop reads CASSHTTGTWEQYF.

The V call is TRBV13, the J call TRBJ2-7; the D call of TRBD2 rests on TCRdb alone, since no DNA is present to check it. The CDR3 has 18 amino acids. Germline V CDR1 and CDR2: PRHDT, FYEKMQ (reference sequence). CDR3: CASSLGARLAGDSYEQYF.

This sequence joins TRBV29-1 and TRBJ2-2; as DNA is missing, the TRBD1 call by TCRdb cannot be tested. Germline assignment: CDR1 SQVTM and CDR2 ANQGSEA. The CDR3 extends over 13 amino acids. This CDR3 reads CSVLRAETGELFF.

V is TRBV5-1 and J is TRBJ2-2. This CDR3 is built from 16 residues. Germline-derived CDR1 and CDR2 are SGHRS and YFSETQ. The CDR3 sequence: CASSLAERGVTGELFF. The full variable domain, in which reference TRBV5-1 and TRBJ2-2 provide the parts outside the CDR3, is KAGVTQTPRYLIKTRGQQVTLSCSPISGHRSVSWYQQTPGQGLQFLFEYFSETQRNKGNFPGRFSGRQFSNSRSEMNVSTLELGDSALYLCASSLAERGVTGELFFGEGSRLTVL.